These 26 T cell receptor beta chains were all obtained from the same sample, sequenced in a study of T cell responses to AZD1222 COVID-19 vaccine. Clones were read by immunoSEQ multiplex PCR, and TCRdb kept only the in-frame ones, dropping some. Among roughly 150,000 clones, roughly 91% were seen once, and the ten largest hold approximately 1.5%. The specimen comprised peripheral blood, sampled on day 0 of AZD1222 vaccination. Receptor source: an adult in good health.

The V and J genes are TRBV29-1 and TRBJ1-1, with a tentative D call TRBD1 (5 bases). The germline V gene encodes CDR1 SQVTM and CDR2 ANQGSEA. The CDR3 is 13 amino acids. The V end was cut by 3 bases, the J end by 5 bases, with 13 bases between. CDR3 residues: CSVEGGGWTEAFF. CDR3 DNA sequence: TGCAGCGTTGAGGGGGGAGGGTGGACTGAAGCTTTCTTT.

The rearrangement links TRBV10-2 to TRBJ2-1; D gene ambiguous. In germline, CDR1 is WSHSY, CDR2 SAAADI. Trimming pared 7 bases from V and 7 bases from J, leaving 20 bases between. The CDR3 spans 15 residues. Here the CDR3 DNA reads TGCGCCAGCAAGGGCGGTATCCCTGGGGTTAATGAGCAGTTCTTC. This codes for CASKGGIPGVNEQFF.

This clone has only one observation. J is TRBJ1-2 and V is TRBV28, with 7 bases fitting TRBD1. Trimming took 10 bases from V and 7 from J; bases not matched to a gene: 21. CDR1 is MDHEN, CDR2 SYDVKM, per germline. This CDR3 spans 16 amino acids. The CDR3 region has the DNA TGTGCCACCACCCCTGCCCGGGGACAGCTATCAAGTGGCTACACCTTC. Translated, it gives CATTPARGQLSSGYTF.

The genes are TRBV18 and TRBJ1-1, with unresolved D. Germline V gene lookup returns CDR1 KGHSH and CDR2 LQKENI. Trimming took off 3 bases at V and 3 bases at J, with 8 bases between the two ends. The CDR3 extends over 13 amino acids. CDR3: CASSPLPDTEAFF. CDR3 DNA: TGTGCCAGCTCACCGTTACCCGACACTGAAGCTTTCTTT.

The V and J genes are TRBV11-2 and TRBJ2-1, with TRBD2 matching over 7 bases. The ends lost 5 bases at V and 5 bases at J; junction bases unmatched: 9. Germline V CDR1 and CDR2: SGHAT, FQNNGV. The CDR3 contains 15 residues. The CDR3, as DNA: TGTGCCAGCAGCCTAATAAGCGGGGTAAACAATGAGCAGTTCTTC. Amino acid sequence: CASSLISGVNNEQFF.

The CDR3 is CASSQGTGSTLNIQYF. In DNA form, the CDR3 reads TGTGCCAGCAGCCAAGGGACAGGGTCAACGCTTAACATTCAGTACTTC. This chain links TRBV11-2 with TRBJ2-4, with 9 bases lining up with TRBD1. J gave up 7 bases and V 5 bases, and 12 bases lay outside the gene matches. Germline values: CDR1 SGHAT, CDR2 FQNNGV. The CDR3 covers 16 residues.

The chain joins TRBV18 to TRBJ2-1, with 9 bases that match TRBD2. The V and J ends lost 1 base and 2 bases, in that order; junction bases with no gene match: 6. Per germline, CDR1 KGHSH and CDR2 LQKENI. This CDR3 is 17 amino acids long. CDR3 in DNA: TGTGCCAGCTCACCACGAACGGCGGGAGGGGCCTACAATGAGCAGTTCTTC. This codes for CASSPRTAGGAYNEQFF.

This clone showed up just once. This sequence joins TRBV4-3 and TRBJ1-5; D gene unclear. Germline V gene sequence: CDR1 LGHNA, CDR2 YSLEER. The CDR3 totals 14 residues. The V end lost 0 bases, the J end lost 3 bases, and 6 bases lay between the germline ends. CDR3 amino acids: CASSQDSHNQPQHF. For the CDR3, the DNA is TGCGCCAGCAGCCAAGATAGCCACAATCAGCCCCAGCATTTT.

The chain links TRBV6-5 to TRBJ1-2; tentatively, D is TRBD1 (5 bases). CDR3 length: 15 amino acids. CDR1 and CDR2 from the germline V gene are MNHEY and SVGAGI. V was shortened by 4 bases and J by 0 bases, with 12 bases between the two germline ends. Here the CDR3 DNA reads TGTGCCAGCAGTTCTGGGGGAATAGCTAACTATGGCTACACCTTC. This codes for CASSSGGIANYGYTF.

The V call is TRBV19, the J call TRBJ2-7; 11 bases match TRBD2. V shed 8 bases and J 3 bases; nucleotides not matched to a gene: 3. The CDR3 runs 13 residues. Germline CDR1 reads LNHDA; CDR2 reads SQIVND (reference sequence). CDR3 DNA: TGTGCCAGTGGGACTAGCGGAAACTACGAGCAGTACTTC. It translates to CASGTSGNYEQYF.

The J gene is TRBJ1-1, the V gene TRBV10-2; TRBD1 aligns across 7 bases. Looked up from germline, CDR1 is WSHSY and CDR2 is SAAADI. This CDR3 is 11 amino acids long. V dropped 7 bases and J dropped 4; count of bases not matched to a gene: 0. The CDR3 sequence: CASKGATEAFF. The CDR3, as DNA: TGCGCCAGCAAGGGGGCCACTGAAGCTTTCTTT.

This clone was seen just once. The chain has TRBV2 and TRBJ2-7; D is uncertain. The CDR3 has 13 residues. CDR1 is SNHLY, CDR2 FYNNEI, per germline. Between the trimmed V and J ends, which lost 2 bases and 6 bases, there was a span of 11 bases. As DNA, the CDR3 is TGTGCCAGCAGTGAACACCCTCTTTCCGAGCAGTACTTC. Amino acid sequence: CASSEHPLSEQYF.

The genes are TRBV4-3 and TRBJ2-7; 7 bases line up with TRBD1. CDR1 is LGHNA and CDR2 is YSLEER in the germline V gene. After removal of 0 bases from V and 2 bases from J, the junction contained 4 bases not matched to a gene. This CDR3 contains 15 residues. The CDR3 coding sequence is TGCGCCAGCAGCCAAGAGTGGGGACAGCCCTACGAGCAGTACTTC. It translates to CASSQEWGQPYEQYF.

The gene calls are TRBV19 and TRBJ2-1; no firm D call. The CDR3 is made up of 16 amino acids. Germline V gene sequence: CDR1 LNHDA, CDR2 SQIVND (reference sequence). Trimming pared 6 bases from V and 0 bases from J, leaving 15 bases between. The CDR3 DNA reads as TGTGCCAGTAGCCGGACGTCGCCGAGCTCCTACAATGAGCAGTTCTTC. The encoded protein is CASSRTSPSSYNEQFF.

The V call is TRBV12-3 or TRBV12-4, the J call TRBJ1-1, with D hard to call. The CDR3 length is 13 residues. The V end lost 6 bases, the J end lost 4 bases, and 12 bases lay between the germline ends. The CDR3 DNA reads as TGTGCCAGCAGCCCCGGGGTCGGCACTGAAGCTTTCTTT. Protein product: CASSPGVGTEAFF.

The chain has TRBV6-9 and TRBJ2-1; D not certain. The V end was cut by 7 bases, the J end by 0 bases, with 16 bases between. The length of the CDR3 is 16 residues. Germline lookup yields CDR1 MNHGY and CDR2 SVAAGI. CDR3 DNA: TGTGCCAGCACCCCAGAGGAAAGGGACTCCTACAATGAGCAGTTCTTC. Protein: CASTPEERDSYNEQFF.

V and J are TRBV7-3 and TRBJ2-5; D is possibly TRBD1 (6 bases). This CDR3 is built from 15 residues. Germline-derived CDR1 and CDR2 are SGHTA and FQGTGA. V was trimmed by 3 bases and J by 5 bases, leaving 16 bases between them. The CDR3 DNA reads TGTGCCAGCAGCTTCCGCCGGCAGGGGATCGAGACCCAGTACTTC. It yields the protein CASSFRRQGIETQYF.

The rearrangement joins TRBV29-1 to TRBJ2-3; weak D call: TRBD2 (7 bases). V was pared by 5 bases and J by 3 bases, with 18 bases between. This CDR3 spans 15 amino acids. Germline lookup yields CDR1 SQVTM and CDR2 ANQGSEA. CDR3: CSVQGTTLLTDTQYF. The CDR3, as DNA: TGCAGCGTTCAGGGGACTACCCTTCTGACAGATACGCAGTATTTT.

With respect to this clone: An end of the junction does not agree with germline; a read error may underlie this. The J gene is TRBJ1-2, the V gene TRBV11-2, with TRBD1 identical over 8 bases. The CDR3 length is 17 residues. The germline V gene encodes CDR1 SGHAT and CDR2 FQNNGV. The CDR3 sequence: CASSLDRGPTLNYGYTF. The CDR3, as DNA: TGTGCCAGCAGCCTAGACAGGGGCCCTACCCTTAACTATGGCTACACCTTC.

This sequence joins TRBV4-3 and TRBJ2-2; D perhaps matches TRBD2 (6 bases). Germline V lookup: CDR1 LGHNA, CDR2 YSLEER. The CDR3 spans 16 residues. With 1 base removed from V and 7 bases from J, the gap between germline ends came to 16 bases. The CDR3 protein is CASSQVRGLRIGELFF. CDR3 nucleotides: TGCGCCAGCAGCCAAGTGCGGGGTCTGAGAATCGGGGAGCTGTTTTTT.

CDR3 sequence: CASSQSGEQYF. In DNA form, the CDR3 reads TGTGCCAGCAGCCAATCGGGTGAGCAGTACTTC. This chain uses TRBV3-1 (or the pseudogene TRBV3-2) with TRBJ2-7, with D hard to call. Germline CDR1 reads LGHDT; CDR2 reads YNNKEL (reference sequence). V lost 2 bases and J lost 7, with 6 bases in between. This CDR3 has 11 residues.

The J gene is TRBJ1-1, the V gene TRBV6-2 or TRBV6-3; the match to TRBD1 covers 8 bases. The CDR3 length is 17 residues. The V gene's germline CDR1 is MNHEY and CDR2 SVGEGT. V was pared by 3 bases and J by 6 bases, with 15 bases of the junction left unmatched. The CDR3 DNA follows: TGTGCCAGCAGTTATGAGGCAGGGGGCCCGCTGGGGCCTGAAGCTTTCTTT. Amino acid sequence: CASSYEAGGPLGPEAFF.

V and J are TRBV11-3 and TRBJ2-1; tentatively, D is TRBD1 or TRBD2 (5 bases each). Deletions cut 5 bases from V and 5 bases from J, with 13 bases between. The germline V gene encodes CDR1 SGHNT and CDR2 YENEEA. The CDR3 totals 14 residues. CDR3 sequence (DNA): TGTGCCAGCAGCCCAGGGACGGGGAACAATGAGCAGTTCTTC. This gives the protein CASSPGTGNNEQFF.

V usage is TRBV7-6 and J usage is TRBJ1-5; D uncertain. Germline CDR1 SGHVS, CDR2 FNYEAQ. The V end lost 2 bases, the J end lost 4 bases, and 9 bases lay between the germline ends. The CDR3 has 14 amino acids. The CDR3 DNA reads TGTGCCAGCAGCTTATACGGGAAAAATCAGCCCCAGCATTTT. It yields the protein CASSLYGKNQPQHF.

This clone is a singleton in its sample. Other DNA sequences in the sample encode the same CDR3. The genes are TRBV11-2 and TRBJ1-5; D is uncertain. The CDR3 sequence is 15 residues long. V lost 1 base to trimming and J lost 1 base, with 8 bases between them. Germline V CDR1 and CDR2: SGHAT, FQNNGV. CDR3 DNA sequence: TGTGCCAGCAGCTTAGGGGGAGGGAGCAATCAGCCCCAGCATTTT. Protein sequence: CASSLGGGSNQPQHF.

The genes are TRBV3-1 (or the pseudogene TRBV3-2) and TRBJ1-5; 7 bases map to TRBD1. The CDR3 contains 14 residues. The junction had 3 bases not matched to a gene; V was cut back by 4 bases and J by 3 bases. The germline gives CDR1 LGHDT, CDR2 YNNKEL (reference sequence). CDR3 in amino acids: CASSRQGPNQPQHF. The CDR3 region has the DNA TGTGCCAGCAGCCGACAGGGCCCCAATCAGCCCCAGCATTTT.